One and the same sample provided the 32 T cell receptor beta chains below, sequenced in a study of T cells expressing NK-cell markers. TCRdb re-called the 5' RACE reads; one entry per CDR3 protein, DNA not given. In total, the table holds more than 250,000 distinct CDR3 sequences. The sample consisted of blood T cells: a sorted CD56 or NKG2C T cell subset, CD4+ or CD8+ T cells, or bulk PBMC T cells (not recorded which). All receptors derive from a man aged 18 to 35 in good health.

The CDR3 reads CASRKRELTDTQYF. J is TRBJ2-3 and V is TRBV7-9; absent DNA, TCRdb's TRBD2 call cannot be checked. CDR1 is SEHNR, CDR2 FQNEAQ, per germline (reference sequence). The CDR3 spans 14 residues.

The J gene is TRBJ2-3, the V gene TRBV4-2; the TCRdb call, TRBD2, lacks DNA for checking. The CDR3 totals 20 residues. From germline, CDR1 is LGHNA and CDR2 YNFKEQ. The chain's CDR3 is CASSQEASGRASTSTDTQYF.

This rearrangement joins TRBV29-1 to TRBJ2-1; absent DNA, TCRdb's TRBD1 call cannot be checked. Germline V gene data show CDR1 as SQVTM and CDR2 as ANQGSEA. CDR3 size: 15 residues. CDR3 region: CSVRTPGPRYNEQFF.

V is TRBV4-2 and J is TRBJ2-3; as DNA is missing, the TRBD1 call by TCRdb cannot be tested. CDR1 and CDR2 from the germline V gene are LGHNA and YNFKEQ. This CDR3 has 18 amino acids. The CDR3: CASSQATLRTGNTDTQYF.

This chain connects TRBV20-1 to TRBJ2-3; TCRdb's assignment of TRBD2 cannot be checked, as there is no DNA. The CDR3 extends over 17 amino acids. The germline V gene has CDR1 DFQATT and CDR2 SNEGSKA (reference sequence). The CDR3 reads CSASLVFGRTSTDTQYF.

The rearrangement links TRBV11-3 to TRBJ2-1; TCRdb proposes TRBD1, but this gene call is untestable without DNA. This CDR3 region has 15 residues. The germline CDR1 and CDR2 sequences are SGHNT and YENEEA. This CDR3 is CASSPRTGTYNEQFF. The full variable domain, with the rest looked up from reference TRBV11-3 and TRBJ2-1, is EAGVVQSPRYKIIEKKQPVAFWCNPISGHNTLYWYLQNLGQGPELLIRYENEEAVDDSQLPKDRFSAERLKGVDSTLKIQPAELGDSAVYLCASSPRTGTYNEQFFGPGTRLTVL.

The chain combines TRBV29-1 with TRBJ2-1; TCRdb's assignment of TRBD2 cannot be checked, as there is no DNA. This CDR3 is 14 amino acids long. Germline assignment: CDR1 SQVTM and CDR2 ANQGSEA. The CDR3 reads CSVGVAGGSNEQFF.

The chain uses TRBV5-5 and TRBJ2-7. The CDR3 loop spans 13 amino acids. Looked up from germline, CDR1 is SGHKS and CDR2 is YYEKEE (reference sequence). The CDR3 loop is CASSSGRTYEQYF.

The gene calls are TRBV20-1 and TRBJ1-5. The CDR3 is 14 residues long. Germline assignment: CDR1 DFQATT and CDR2 SNEGSKA (reference sequence). The CDR3 loop is CSARDGVSNQPQHF.

The CDR3 sequence is CSVRGSTDTQYF. This chain joins TRBV29-1 and TRBJ2-3; TCRdb reports TRBD1, a call that lacks DNA to check it against. Germline assignment: CDR1 SQVTM and CDR2 ANQGSEA. This CDR3 is built from 12 residues.

This chain connects TRBV15 to TRBJ2-1; TCRdb calls TRBD2, which cannot be checked without DNA. The germline gives CDR1 LNHNV, CDR2 YYDKDF (reference sequence). The CDR3 covers 15 residues. The CDR3 sequence is CATSPRGRAWYEQFF. Full variable domain (remainder filled in from reference TRBV15 and TRBJ2-1): DAMVIQNPRYQVTQFGKPVTLSCSQTLNHNVMYWYQQKSSQAPKLLFHYYDKDFNNEADTPDNFQSRRPNTSFCFLDIRSPGLGDTAMYLCATSPRGRAWYEQFFGPGTRLTVL.

The V call is TRBV7-9, the J call TRBJ2-3; absent DNA, TCRdb's TRBD2 call cannot be checked. The germline V gene encodes CDR1 SEHNR and CDR2 FQNEAQ (reference sequence). The CDR3 runs 17 residues. The CDR3 loop reads CASSFGSGRAVSDTQYF.

The rearrangement uses TRBV15 and TRBJ2-1; checking the TCRdb D call of TRBD2 is not possible without DNA. Germline loops: CDR1 LNHNV, CDR2 YYDKDF (reference sequence). The length of the CDR3 is 16 residues. CDR3 in amino acids: CATSSGSSALYNEQFF.

The chain carries TRBV29-1 and TRBJ1-2; no DNA is available, so the TRBD1 call from TCRdb remains unchecked. The CDR3 length is 12 residues. Germline V gene sequence: CDR1 SQVTM, CDR2 ANQGSEA. CDR3: CSVGQGMEGYTF.

This chain connects TRBV5-4 to TRBJ2-3; TCRdb calls TRBD2, which cannot be checked without DNA. The length of the CDR3 is 16 residues. Germline loops: CDR1 SGHNT, CDR2 YYREEE (reference sequence). CDR3 sequence: CASSYGGLGAADTQYF.

The chain couples TRBV10-3 to TRBJ2-1; the TCRdb call, TRBD2, lacks DNA for checking. The CDR3 sequence is 13 residues long. CDR1 ENHRY and CDR2 SYGVKD come from the germline V gene. The CDR3 spells CAGKSGGVDEQFF.

This chain uses TRBV2 with TRBJ2-1; TCRdb gives TRBD1 as the D gene, but with no DNA this cannot be confirmed. Germline V gene sequence: CDR1 SNHLY, CDR2 FYNNEI. This CDR3 has 13 residues. This CDR3 reads CASSGTGEGEQFF. Drawing the rest from reference TRBV2 and TRBJ2-1, the complete variable domain is EPEVTQTPSHQVTQMGQEVILRCVPISNHLYFYWYRQILGQKVEFLVSFYNNEISEKSEIFDDQFSVERPDGSNFTLKIRSTKLEDSAMYFCASSGTGEGEQFFGPGTRLTVL.

This chain links TRBV11-2 with TRBJ1-1; the D call from TCRdb, TRBD1, cannot be confirmed without DNA. The germline CDR1 and CDR2 sequences are SGHAT and FQNNGV. The CDR3 runs to 14 residues. The CDR3 is CASSLALRVTEAFF.

The chain carries TRBV7-3 and TRBJ2-1; as DNA is missing, the TRBD1 call by TCRdb cannot be tested. This CDR3 has 15 amino acids. The germline CDR1 and CDR2 sequences are SGHTA and FQGTGA. CDR3 sequence: CASSLRAGWGNEQFF.

V is TRBV7-8 and J is TRBJ1-1. In germline, CDR1 is SGHVS, CDR2 FQNEAQ. This CDR3 spans 15 amino acids. Here the CDR3 reads CASSLDIRMNTEAFF.

This chain joins TRBV13 and TRBJ2-2; TCRdb's assignment of TRBD2 cannot be checked, as there is no DNA. The CDR3 sequence is 16 residues long. Looked up from germline, CDR1 is PRHDT and CDR2 is FYEKMQ (reference sequence). This chain's CDR3 is CASSLGQRGYTGELFF.

The chain couples TRBV20-1 to TRBJ2-7; TCRdb's assignment of TRBD2 cannot be checked, as there is no DNA. CDR3 size: 14 residues. Germline V CDR1 and CDR2: DFQATT, SNEGSKA (reference sequence). The CDR3 is CSARGTRISYEQYF.

V and J are TRBV6-1 and TRBJ2-7; TCRdb names TRBD1, which stays unverified in the absence of DNA. The CDR3 loop spans 14 amino acids. CDR1 and CDR2 from the germline V gene are MNHNS and SASEGT. The CDR3 is CASTEGGGISEQYF.

The chain combines TRBV12-3 or TRBV12-4 with TRBJ2-2. This CDR3 contains 12 residues. CDR3 protein: CAMRGLTGELFF.

This chain uses TRBV29-1 with TRBJ2-7; TCRdb's D gene call, TRBD2, goes unchecked for lack of DNA. This CDR3 contains 13 residues. The germline CDR1 and CDR2 sequences are SQVTM and ANQGSEA. The CDR3 protein is CSVAPGLAYEQYF.

The chain carries TRBV19 and TRBJ1-5. Germline lookup yields CDR1 LNHDA and CDR2 SQIVND (reference sequence). CDR3 length: 16 amino acids. CDR3 region: CASSIAGTYSNQPQHF.

This chain uses TRBV20-1 with TRBJ2-3. Looked up from germline, CDR1 is DFQATT and CDR2 is SNEGSKA (reference sequence). The CDR3 is 12 amino acids. The CDR3 loop is CSARDSVDTQYF.

The CDR3 loop reads CASSLITLNTEAFF. The V gene is TRBV5-1, the J gene TRBJ1-1. The CDR3 sequence is 14 residues long. Looked up from germline, CDR1 is SGHRS and CDR2 is YFSETQ.

The chain links TRBV12-3 or TRBV12-4 to TRBJ2-7; the TRBD2 assignment by TCRdb is unverifiable without DNA. The CDR3 sequence is 15 residues long. CDR3 in amino acids: CASSFTSGGGYEQYF.

The gene calls are TRBV5-5 and TRBJ2-3; TCRdb's assignment of TRBD1 cannot be checked, as there is no DNA. The CDR3 runs 15 residues. Germline V gene sequence: CDR1 SGHKS, CDR2 YYEKEE (reference sequence). CDR3: CASSQPADPGNTQYF.

The chain carries TRBV5-1 and TRBJ2-5; there is no DNA to check the TCRdb D call of TRBD1. Germline V gene sequence: CDR1 SGHRS, CDR2 YFSETQ. The CDR3 has 14 amino acids. CDR3 sequence reads: CASSLRGDEKTQYF.

J is TRBJ2-1 and V is TRBV3-1; there is no DNA to check the TCRdb D call of TRBD2. The CDR3 runs 14 residues. The germline V gene has CDR1 LGHDT and CDR2 YNNKEL (reference sequence). The CDR3: CASSQGERNNEQFF.